Each of the 24 T cell receptor beta chains below was sequenced from the same sample in a study of T-cell reconstitution after alpha-beta-depleted transplantation in children. Unique molecular identifiers tagged the TCRbeta library. TCRdb re-called the PCR reads through MiXCR, storing one row per CDR3 protein. The data hold 300,000 to 400,000 distinct CDR3 sequences, with 23% observed a single time. Sequenced material: PBMCs, mostly from graft donor cells, taken 180 days after TCRalphabeta/CD19-depleted stem cell transplant. All receptors derive from a male patient younger than 18 who had a stem cell transplant for acute lymphoblastic leukemia, so the T cells may come from the graft donor.

V gene TRBV27 combines with J gene TRBJ2-1, with 12 nucleotides matching TRBD2. The J segment lost 4 bases and the V segment lost 1 base, leaving 5 bases of the junction unmatched. The CDR3 contains 17 residues. Germline-derived CDR1 and CDR2 are MNHEY and SMNVEV (reference sequence). CDR3 bases: TGTGCCAGCAGTTTATGGACTAGCGGGAAGTTATACAATGAGCAGTTCTTC. It is translated as CASSLWTSGKLYNEQFF.

This clonotype is a singleton in its sample. The gene calls are TRBV10-3 and TRBJ2-2; D gene uncertain. V gave up 0 bases and J gave up 4 bases, with 3 bases separating them. The CDR3 loop spans 13 amino acids. Germline CDR1 is ENHRY and CDR2 is SYGVKD. The CDR3 reads CAISESSTGELFF. The CDR3 DNA sequence: TGTGCCATCAGTGAGTCCTCCACCGGGGAGCTGTTTTTT.

V usage is TRBV2 and J usage is TRBJ2-7; the match to TRBD2 covers 12 bases. V lost 6 bases, J lost 3 bases, and 9 bases stayed unmatched. Germline V gene sequence: CDR1 SNHLY, CDR2 FYNNEI. The length of the CDR3 is 16 residues. CDR3 bases: TGTGCCAGCAGGACTAGCGGGAGCCCCTTCTACTACGAGCAGTACTTC. It encodes CASRTSGSPFYYEQYF.

The V and J genes are TRBV20-1 and TRBJ2-3, with 10 bases that match TRBD2. This CDR3 region has 16 residues. Per germline, CDR1 DFQATT and CDR2 SNEGSKA (reference sequence). Trimming took 5 bases from V and 3 from J; bases not matched to a gene: 11. The CDR3 region has the DNA TGCAGTGCTCGCCTGCCCGGACTAGCGGAAACAGATACGCAGTATTTT. It encodes CSARLPGLAETDTQYF.

This clonotype was seen a few times. DNA of the CDR3: TGCAGTGGCAGAGGTGGGGTAGCGGGAGGGCCCCGGAATGAGCAGTTCTTC. Translating it yields CSGRGGVAGGPRNEQFF. The rearrangement uses TRBV20-1 and TRBJ2-1, with TRBD2 matching 11 bases. This CDR3 contains 17 residues. Germline CDR1 is DFQATT and CDR2 is SNEGSKA (reference sequence). Trimming at V came to 7 bases and at J to 7 bases, leaving 18 bases not matched to a gene.

This chain links TRBV12-3 or TRBV12-4 with TRBJ1-5; TRBD1 aligns across 12 bases. The CDR3 totals 18 residues. Unmatched junction bases numbered 4, after V lost 1 base and J lost 0 bases. The CDR3: CASSLDGTGGYSNQPQHF. CDR3 bases: TGTGCCAGCAGTTTAGACGGGACAGGGGGCTATAGCAATCAGCCCCAGCATTTT.

This clonotype was seen a few times. The chain recombines TRBV7-9 with TRBJ2-3; D remains unclear. Germline V CDR1 and CDR2: SEHNR, FQNEAQ (reference sequence). The CDR3 covers 16 residues. V dropped 3 bases and J dropped 2 bases, with 15 bases sitting between them. As DNA, the CDR3 is TGTGCCAGCAGCTTGAGACTCTACTCCTTCACAGATACGCAGTATTTT. Protein product: CASSLRLYSFTDTQYF.

The rearrangement uses TRBV28 and TRBJ2-3; D uncertain. The V end lost 8 bases, the J end lost 4 bases, and 7 bases lay between the germline ends. Germline values: CDR1 MDHEN, CDR2 SYDVKM. CDR3 length: 11 residues. CDR3 sequence (DNA): TGTGCCAGCGGGTTAGCAGATACGCAGTATTTT. Protein product: CASGLADTQYF.

This chain joins TRBV20-1 and TRBJ2-1; a possible D gene is TRBD1 (6 bases). The CDR3 length is 12 residues. The germline V and J ends were trimmed by 0 bases and 15 bases, with 15 bases remaining between them. Germline assignment: CDR1 DFQATT and CDR2 SNEGSKA (reference sequence). The CDR3, as DNA: TGCAGTGCTAGAGATTGGGGGCCCCAGAGGTTCTTC. Translation gives CSARDWGPQRFF.

V gene TRBV6-5 combines with J gene TRBJ2-7; tentatively, D is TRBD2 (6 bases). Per germline, CDR1 MNHEY and CDR2 SVGAGI. There are 16 residues in the CDR3. Between the trimmed V and J ends, which lost 0 bases and 1 base, there was a span of 13 bases. CDR3 protein: CASSYSGLSGSYEQYF. The DNA of the CDR3 is TGTGCCAGCAGTTACTCCGGACTATCAGGGTCCTACGAGCAGTACTTC.

This clonotype was observed a few times. The CDR3, as DNA: TGTGCCAGCAGTGACAGGGGGCGGACTCGGGGCGAGCAGTACTTC. As protein: CASSDRGRTRGEQYF. The J gene is TRBJ2-7, the V gene TRBV2; 8 nucleotides align to TRBD1. Germline loops: CDR1 SNHLY, CDR2 FYNNEI. The CDR3 runs 15 residues. Trimming cost V 3 bases and J 6 bases; bases outside gene matches: 10.

Many counts were recorded for this clonotype. This chain connects TRBV5-1 to TRBJ1-2; D not resolved. Germline V gene sequence: CDR1 SGHRS, CDR2 YFSETQ. The CDR3 length is 18 residues. V was shortened by 0 bases and J by 0 bases, with 18 bases between the two germline ends. The CDR3 region is CASSLGAGRTTANYGYTF. CDR3 in DNA: TGCGCCAGCAGCTTGGGGGCTGGCAGGACTACAGCTAACTATGGCTACACCTTC.

This clonotype appeared a few times. The chain employs TRBV12-3 or TRBV12-4 and TRBJ2-1; perhaps TRBD2 as D (5 bases). The CDR3 is 18 residues long. Trimming left V 4 bases short and J 5 bases short, with 24 bases between. CDR3 loop: CASSSLDPLAAFDNEQFF. CDR3 sequence (DNA): TGTGCCAGCAGTTCCCTCGACCCTCTAGCAGCCTTCGACAATGAGCAGTTCTTC.

The chain has TRBV3-1 and TRBJ2-1; 9 positions agree with TRBD2. The germline V gene encodes CDR1 LGHDT and CDR2 YNNKEL (reference sequence). The CDR3 has 15 residues. J lost 6 bases, V lost 2 bases, and 5 bases had no gene match. The CDR3 nucleotides read TGTGCCAGCAGCCAACCGAGCGGGAGGTTCAATGAGCAGTTCTTC. As protein: CASSQPSGRFNEQFF.

This clonotype turned up a few times. The V call is TRBV5-1, the J call TRBJ2-7, with 9 bases fitting TRBD1. V lost 4 bases and J lost 4; bases outside the gene matches: 9. Per germline, CDR1 SGHRS and CDR2 YFSETQ. This CDR3 is built from 15 residues. The DNA for the CDR3 is TGCGCCAGCAGCGTTGCCGCTGGACAGGGGTACGAGCAGTACTTC. This translates into CASSVAAGQGYEQYF.

This clonotype was counted between two and nine times. V and J are TRBV10-3 and TRBJ2-5, with D uncertain. The CDR3 spans 14 residues. The germline V gene has CDR1 ENHRY and CDR2 SYGVKD. Trimming shortened V by 4 bases and J by 1 base, and 10 bases separated the two germline ends. CDR3 loop: CAISVGPSQETQYF. The CDR3 nucleotides read TGTGCCATCAGTGTCGGCCCCTCCCAAGAGACCCAGTACTTC.

The genes are TRBV5-1 and TRBJ1-1; D is uncertain. This CDR3 has 13 residues. The germline V gene has CDR1 SGHRS and CDR2 YFSETQ. With 0 bases removed from V and 6 bases from J, the gap between germline ends came to 9 bases. The CDR3 bases are TGCGCCAGCAGCTTGGCCGCGAGCTCTGAAGCTTTCTTT. Translating it yields CASSLAASSEAFF.

This clonotype was picked up a small number of times. The V and J genes are TRBV20-1 and TRBJ2-5; 7 nucleotides match TRBD2. CDR1 is DFQATT, CDR2 SNEGSKA, per germline (reference sequence). The CDR3 has 12 residues. V shed 4 bases, J shed 2 bases, and the junction held 1 base outside the gene matches. CDR3 sequence: CSAKAGQETQYF. DNA of the CDR3: TGCAGTGCTAAAGCGGGGCAAGAGACCCAGTACTTC.

The rearrangement joins TRBV11-2 to TRBJ2-7; D gene unclear. CDR1 is SGHAT and CDR2 is FQNNGV in the germline V gene. This CDR3 has 14 amino acids. Trimming shortened V by 2 bases and J by 2 bases, and 10 bases separated the two germline ends. The CDR3 protein is CASSLIRRPYEQYF. CDR3 bases: TGTGCCAGCAGCTTAATTAGGCGTCCCTACGAGCAGTACTTC.

This clonotype appeared a few times. The chain joins TRBV27 to TRBJ1-2, with D perhaps TRBD1 (5 bases). V was cut by 7 bases and J by 4 bases, with 19 bases left in between. Germline CDR1 is MNHEY and CDR2 is SMNVEV (reference sequence). The CDR3 is 15 amino acids. The CDR3 sequence: CASTSQGANTYGYTF. The CDR3 coding sequence is TGTGCCAGCACCTCCCAGGGAGCCAATACCTATGGCTACACCTTC.

This clonotype was detected many times. This rearrangement joins TRBV12-3 or TRBV12-4 to TRBJ2-7, with 8 bases aligning to TRBD2. V trimming: 2 bases; J trimming: 5 bases; junction bases outside the gene matches: 11. This CDR3 contains 16 residues. CDR3 sequence reads: CASSLRGAGVSHEQYF. CDR3 sequence (DNA): TGTGCCAGCAGTTTAAGGGGAGCGGGAGTGTCCCACGAGCAGTACTTC.

This sequence joins TRBV27 and TRBJ2-7; 8 bases align to TRBD2. With V trimmed by 5 bases and J by 6 bases, 6 bases remained unmatched. The CDR3 loop spans 13 amino acids. The V gene's germline CDR1 is MNHEY and CDR2 SMNVEV (reference sequence). CDR3 amino acids: CASSPLSGTEQYF. The CDR3 bases are TGTGCCAGCAGTCCCCTTAGCGGGACCGAGCAGTACTTC.

This chain uses TRBV7-8 with TRBJ2-7, with D possibly matching TRBD2 (6 bases). The V end lost 1 base, the J end lost 6 bases, and 22 bases lay between the germline ends. Germline V lookup: CDR1 SGHVS, CDR2 FQNEAQ. The CDR3 length is 17 residues. The CDR3 coding sequence is TGTGCCAGCAGCTTAGTCCAAGGGACTCAGCTTGGAGGCGAGCAGTACTTC. It encodes CASSLVQGTQLGGEQYF.

The chain joins TRBV5-1 to TRBJ1-6; perhaps TRBD1 as D (5 bases). The CDR3 consists of 15 residues. Trimming stripped 0 bases from V and 9 bases from J, with 13 bases between. Germline V lookup: CDR1 SGHRS, CDR2 YFSETQ. CDR3 bases: TGCGCCAGCAGCTTGGTGGGGCTGGGGGGTTCACCCCTCCACTTT. Residues: CASSLVGLGGSPLHF.